Listed below are T cell receptor beta chains from one sample, sequenced in a study of T cells in Graves' hyperthyroidism and ophthalmopathy. Using its own MiXCR run on the multiplex PCR reads, TCRdb lists one record per CDR3 protein. This sample yields approximately 520,000 distinct CDR3 sequences, of which 20% are seen a single time; more than 25% belongs to the top ten. Sequenced input: blood. The source of these receptors is a man younger than 30 with Graves' hyperthyroidism. Each CDR3 is given with its conserved first and last residue. Each record gives: V gene, clone size, J gene, D gene, CDR3 protein. The D gene is left open where the match is weak. Part of the rows lack a size; the others show once, few, many or a class for expanded clones.

>TRBV28|many|TRBJ1-1|NA
CARGEGAEAFF
>TRBV29-1|many|TRBJ2-7|TRBD1
CSVRTGTYEQYF
>TRBV27|NA|TRBJ1-2|NA
CAAGQSNYGYTF
>TRBV28|many|TRBJ1-5|NA
CASSPHGVNQPQHF
>TRBV9|many|TRBJ1-5|NA
CASSVGWGGNQPQHF
>TRBV2|many|TRBJ1-1|NA
CAGRRGREDTEAFF
>TRBV20-1|many|TRBJ1-5|TRBD1
CSATETTGWVQPQHF
>TRBV27|few|TRBJ2-2|NA
CASSLTSLNTGELFF
>TRBV27|many|TRBJ2-2|TRBD1
CASRGTGLTGELFF
>TRBV28|few|TRBJ2-2|TRBD1
CASSFRGLSTGELFF
>TRBV20-1|many|TRBJ2-7|TRBD2
CSARGGEGLLSYEQYF
>TRBV12-3/TRBV12-4|many|TRBJ2-5|NA
CASSPEGETQYF
>TRBV29-1|few|TRBJ1-3|NA
CSARSPFSGNTIYF
>TRBV28|many|TRBJ2-5|NA
CASYPRGAIKTQYF
>TRBV27|many|TRBJ1-5|TRBD1
CASSLHGTASNQPQHF
>TRBV20-1|many|TRBJ1-1|NA
CSAFRGDAEAFF
>TRBV11-3|many|TRBJ1-2|TRBD1
CASSSGTGHYGYTF
>TRBV2|many|TRBJ2-5|NA
CASSEERGETQYF
>TRBV5-1|NA|TRBJ2-7|TRBD1
CASSLHPGQGYEQYF
>TRBV30|many|TRBJ1-2|NA
CAWSVGGVHGYTF
>TRBV28|many|TRBJ1-1|NA
CASSSPTTEAFF
>TRBV6-1|many|TRBJ2-7|NA
CASKNRAADEQYF
>TRBV27|many|TRBJ1-5|NA
CASSLLFDQPQHF
>TRBV6-5|NA|TRBJ2-7|TRBD1
CASSYSGQGAGEQYF
>TRBV2|NA|TRBJ2-2|TRBD1
CASRSSTGRAGELFF
>TRBV6-1|NA|TRBJ2-7|NA
CASSEKLFLYEQYF
>TRBV12-3/TRBV12-4|NA|TRBJ1-2|NA
CASSLQLANYGYTF
>TRBV28|many|TRBJ2-7|TRBD1
CASSGTGRTYEQYF
>TRBV6-5|many|TRBJ1-1|NA
CASSYNLNTEAFF
>TRBV25-1|many|TRBJ2-7|NA
CASSGAIPYEQYF
>TRBV18|many|TRBJ1-1|NA
CASSPGNTEAFF
>TRBV7-2|NA|TRBJ2-5|NA
CASGGPIQETQYF
>TRBV15|NA|TRBJ2-5|TRBD2
CATSRDPGLAGVTQETQYF
>TRBV10-3|many|TRBJ2-7|NA
CAISESRGYEQYF
>TRBV6-2/TRBV6-3|many|TRBJ1-5|NA
CASSLVNPTAYSNQPQHF
>TRBV6-5|many|TRBJ2-2|NA
CASSSFTGELFF
>TRBV2|few|TRBJ1-5|NA
CASSVRDGRNQPQHF
>TRBV5-1|NA|TRBJ2-5|NA
CASIRAGTPEETQYF
>TRBV28|many|TRBJ1-2|TRBD1
CASSSHQGARNYGYTF
>TRBV10-3|many|TRBJ1-1|TRBD1
CAISVGGGANTEAFF
>TRBV6-1|NA|TRBJ1-1|NA
CLSNMGTEAFF
>TRBV6-1|NA|TRBJ1-5|NA
CASGDGSNQPQHF
>TRBV4-1|NA|TRBJ1-2|NA
CASSRNRAGPYGYTF
>TRBV28|NA|TRBJ2-7|TRBD1
CASSIHDRGEQYF
>TRBV5-1|many|TRBJ1-2|NA
CASSLGLQDYYGYTF
>TRBV12-3/TRBV12-4|many|TRBJ1-3|TRBD1
CASNTGGGNTIYF